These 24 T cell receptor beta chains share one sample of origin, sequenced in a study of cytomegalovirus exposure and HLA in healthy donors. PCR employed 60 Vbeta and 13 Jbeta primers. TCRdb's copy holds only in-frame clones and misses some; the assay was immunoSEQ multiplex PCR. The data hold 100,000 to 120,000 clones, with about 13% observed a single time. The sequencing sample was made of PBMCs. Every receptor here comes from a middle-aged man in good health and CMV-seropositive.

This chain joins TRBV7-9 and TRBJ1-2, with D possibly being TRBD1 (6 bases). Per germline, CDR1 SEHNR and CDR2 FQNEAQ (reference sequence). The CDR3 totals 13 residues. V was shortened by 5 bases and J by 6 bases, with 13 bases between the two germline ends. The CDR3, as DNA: TGTGCCAGCAGCGACACAGGGACCCATGGCTACACCTTC. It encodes CASSDTGTHGYTF.

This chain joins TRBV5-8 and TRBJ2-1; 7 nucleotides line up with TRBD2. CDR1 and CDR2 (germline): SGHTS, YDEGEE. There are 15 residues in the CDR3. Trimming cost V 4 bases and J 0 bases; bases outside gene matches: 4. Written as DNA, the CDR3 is TGTGCCAGCAGCCGAGCGGGAAGCTCCTACAATGAGCAGTTCTTC. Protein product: CASSRAGSSYNEQFF.

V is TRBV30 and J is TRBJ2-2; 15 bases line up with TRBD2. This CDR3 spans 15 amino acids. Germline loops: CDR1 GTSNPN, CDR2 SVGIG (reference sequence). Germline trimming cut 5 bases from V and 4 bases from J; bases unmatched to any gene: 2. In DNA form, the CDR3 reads TGTGCCTGGGAGGGACTAGCGGGAGGCACCGGGGAGCTGTTTTTT. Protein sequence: CAWEGLAGGTGELFF.

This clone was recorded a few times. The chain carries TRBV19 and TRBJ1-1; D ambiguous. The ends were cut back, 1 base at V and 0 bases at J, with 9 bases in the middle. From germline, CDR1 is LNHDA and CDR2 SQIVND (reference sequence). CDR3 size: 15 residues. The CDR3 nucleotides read TGTGCCAGTAGTATAGGGGCAGGAATGAACACTGAAGCTTTCTTT. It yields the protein CASSIGAGMNTEAFF.

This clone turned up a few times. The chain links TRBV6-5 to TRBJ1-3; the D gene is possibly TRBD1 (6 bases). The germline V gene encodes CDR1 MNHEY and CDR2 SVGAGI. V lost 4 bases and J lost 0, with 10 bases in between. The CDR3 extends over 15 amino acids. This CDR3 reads CASSSGRGSGNTIYF. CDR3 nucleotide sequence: TGTGCCAGCAGTTCCGGCAGGGGCTCTGGAAACACCATATATTTT.

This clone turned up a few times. CDR3 amino acids: CASSLPRQGRVGYTF. The CDR3 coding sequence is TGTGCCAGCAGCTTACCAAGACAGGGGAGAGTTGGCTACACCTTC. The rearrangement uses TRBV7-9 and TRBJ1-2, with TRBD1 matching over 8 bases. Per germline, CDR1 SEHNR and CDR2 FQNEAQ (reference sequence). CDR3 size: 15 residues. Trimming at V came to 2 bases and at J to 7 bases, leaving 9 bases not matched to a gene.

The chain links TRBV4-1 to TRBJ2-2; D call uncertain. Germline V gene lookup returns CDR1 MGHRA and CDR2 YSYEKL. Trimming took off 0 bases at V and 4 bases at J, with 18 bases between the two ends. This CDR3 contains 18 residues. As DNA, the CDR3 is TGCGCCAGCAGCCAAGAATTACAGATCCTTGGTAGCACCGGGGAGCTGTTTTTT. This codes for CASSQELQILGSTGELFF.

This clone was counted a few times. The CDR3 DNA follows: TGTGCCAGCAGCTTAACATATGGCTACACCTTC. As protein: CASSLTYGYTF. The V call is TRBV7-9, the J call TRBJ1-2, with no clear D. The V and J ends lost 2 bases and 5 bases respectively, with 3 bases between them. CDR3 length equals 11 residues. Germline V gene sequence: CDR1 SEHNR, CDR2 FQNEAQ (reference sequence).

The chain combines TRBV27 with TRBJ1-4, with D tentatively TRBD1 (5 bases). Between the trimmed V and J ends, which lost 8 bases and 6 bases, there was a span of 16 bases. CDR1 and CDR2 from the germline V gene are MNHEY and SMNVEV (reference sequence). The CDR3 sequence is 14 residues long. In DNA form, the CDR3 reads TGTGCCAGCGCGCCGGGGGACCTGGATGAAAAACTGTTTTTT. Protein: CASAPGDLDEKLFF.

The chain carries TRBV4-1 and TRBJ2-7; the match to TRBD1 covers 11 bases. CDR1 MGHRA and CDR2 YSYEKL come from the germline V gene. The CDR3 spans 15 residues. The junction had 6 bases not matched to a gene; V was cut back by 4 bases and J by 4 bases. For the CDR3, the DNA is TGCGCCAGCAGCCCCCTAGGACAGGGGGCTTACGAGCAGTACTTC. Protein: CASSPLGQGAYEQYF.

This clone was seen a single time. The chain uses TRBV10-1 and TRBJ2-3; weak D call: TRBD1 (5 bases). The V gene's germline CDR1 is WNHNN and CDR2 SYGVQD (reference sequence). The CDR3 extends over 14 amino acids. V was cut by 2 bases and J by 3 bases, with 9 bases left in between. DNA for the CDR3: TGCGCCAGCAGTGAGGGGGCGATAACAGATACGCAGTATTTT. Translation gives CASSEGAITDTQYF.

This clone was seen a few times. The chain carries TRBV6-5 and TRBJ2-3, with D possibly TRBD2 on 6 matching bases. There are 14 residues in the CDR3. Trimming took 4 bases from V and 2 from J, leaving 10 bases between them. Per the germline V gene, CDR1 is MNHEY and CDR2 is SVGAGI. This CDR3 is CASSSGRDTDTQYF. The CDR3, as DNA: TGTGCCAGCAGTTCCGGGCGGGACACAGATACGCAGTATTTT.

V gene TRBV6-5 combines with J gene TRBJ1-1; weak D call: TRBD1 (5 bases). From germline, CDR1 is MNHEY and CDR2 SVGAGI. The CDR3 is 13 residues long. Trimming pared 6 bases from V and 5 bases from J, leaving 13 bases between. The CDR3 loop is CASRDRGGTEAFF. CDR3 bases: TGTGCCAGCAGGGACCGCGGGGGGACTGAAGCTTTCTTT.

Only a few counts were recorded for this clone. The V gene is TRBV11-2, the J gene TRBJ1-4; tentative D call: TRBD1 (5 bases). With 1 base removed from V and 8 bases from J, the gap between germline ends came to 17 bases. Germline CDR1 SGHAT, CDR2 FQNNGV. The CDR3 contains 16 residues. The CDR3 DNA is TGTGCCAGCAGCTTAGGGGGGGGACTCGGGGGAGAAAAACTGTTTTTT. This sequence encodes CASSLGGGLGGEKLFF. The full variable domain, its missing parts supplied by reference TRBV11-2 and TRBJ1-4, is EAGVAQSPRYKIIEKRQSVAFWCNPISGHATLYWYQQILGQGPKLLIQFQNNGVVDDSQLPKDRFSAERLKGVDSTLKIQPAKLEDSAVYLCASSLGGGLGGEKLFFGSGTQLSVL.

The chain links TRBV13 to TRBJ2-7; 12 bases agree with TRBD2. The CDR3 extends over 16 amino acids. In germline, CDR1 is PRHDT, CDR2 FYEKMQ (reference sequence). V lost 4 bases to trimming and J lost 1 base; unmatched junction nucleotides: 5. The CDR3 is CASSYTSGRWSYEQYF. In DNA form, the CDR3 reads TGTGCCAGCAGCTACACTAGCGGGAGGTGGTCCTACGAGCAGTACTTC.

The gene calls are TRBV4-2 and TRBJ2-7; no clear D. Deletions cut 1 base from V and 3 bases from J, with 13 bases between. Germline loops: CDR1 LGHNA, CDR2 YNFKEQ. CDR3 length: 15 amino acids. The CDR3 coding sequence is TGTGCCAGCAGCCAAGGGGCGCAGGATGACTACGAGCAGTACTTC. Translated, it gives CASSQGAQDDYEQYF.

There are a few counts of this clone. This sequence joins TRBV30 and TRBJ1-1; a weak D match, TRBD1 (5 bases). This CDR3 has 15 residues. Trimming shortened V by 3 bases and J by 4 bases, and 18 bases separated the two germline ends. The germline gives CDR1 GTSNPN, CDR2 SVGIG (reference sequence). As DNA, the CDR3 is TGTGCCTGGAGAGCTTACAGGATTAGTCGCACTGAAGCTTTCTTT. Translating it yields CAWRAYRISRTEAFF. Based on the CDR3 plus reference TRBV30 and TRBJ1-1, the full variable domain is SQTIHQWPATLVQPVGSPLSLECTVEGTSNPNLYWYRQAAGRGLQLLFYSVGIGQISSEVPQNLSASRPQDRQFILSSKKLLLSDSGFYLCAWRAYRISRTEAFFGQGTRLTVV.

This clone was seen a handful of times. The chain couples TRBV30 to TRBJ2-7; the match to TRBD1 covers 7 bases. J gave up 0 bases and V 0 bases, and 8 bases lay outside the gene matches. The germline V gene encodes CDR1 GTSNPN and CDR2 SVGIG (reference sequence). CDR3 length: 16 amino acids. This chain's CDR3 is CAWSVEGATPSYEQYF. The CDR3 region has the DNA TGTGCCTGGAGTGTAGAGGGGGCGACCCCCTCCTACGAGCAGTACTTC.

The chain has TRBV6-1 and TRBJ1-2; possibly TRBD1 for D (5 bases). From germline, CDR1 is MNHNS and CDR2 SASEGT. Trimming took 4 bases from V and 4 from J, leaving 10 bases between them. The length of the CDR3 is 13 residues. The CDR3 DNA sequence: TGTGCCAGCAGTGCAGGGAGGGGCTATGGCTACACCTTC. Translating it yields CASSAGRGYGYTF.

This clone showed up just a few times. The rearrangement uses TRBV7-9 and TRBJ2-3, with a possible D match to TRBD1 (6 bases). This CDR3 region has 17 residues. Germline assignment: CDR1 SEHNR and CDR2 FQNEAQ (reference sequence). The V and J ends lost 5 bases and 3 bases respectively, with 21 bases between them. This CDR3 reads CASSPWGQGRGTDTQYF. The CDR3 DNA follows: TGTGCCAGCAGCCCATGGGGGCAGGGGCGCGGGACAGATACGCAGTATTTT.

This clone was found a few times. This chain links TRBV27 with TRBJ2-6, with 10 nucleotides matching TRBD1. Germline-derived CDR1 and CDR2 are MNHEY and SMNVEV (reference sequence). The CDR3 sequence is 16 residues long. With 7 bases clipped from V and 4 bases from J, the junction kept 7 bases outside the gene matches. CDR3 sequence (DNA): TGTGCCAGCACCAGGGGACAGGGGAACGGGGCCAACGTCCTGACTTTC. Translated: CASTRGQGNGANVLTF.

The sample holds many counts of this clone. CDR3 sequence: CSVDLWTRFNEQFF. CDR3 nucleotide sequence: TGCAGCGTTGACTTATGGACTAGGTTCAATGAGCAGTTCTTC. This chain connects TRBV29-1 to TRBJ2-1, with 7 nucleotides matching TRBD2. CDR1 and CDR2 (germline): SQVTM, ANQGSEA. This CDR3 contains 14 residues. Trimming removed 3 bases from V and 6 bases from J; junction bases left unmatched: 8.

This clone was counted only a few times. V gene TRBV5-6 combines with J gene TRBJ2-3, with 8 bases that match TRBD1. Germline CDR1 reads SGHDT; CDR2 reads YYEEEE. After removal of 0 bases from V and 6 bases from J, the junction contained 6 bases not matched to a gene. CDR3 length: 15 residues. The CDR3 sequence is CASSLGWTGLDTQYF. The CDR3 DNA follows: TGTGCCAGCAGCTTGGGGTGGACAGGGCTGGATACGCAGTATTTT.

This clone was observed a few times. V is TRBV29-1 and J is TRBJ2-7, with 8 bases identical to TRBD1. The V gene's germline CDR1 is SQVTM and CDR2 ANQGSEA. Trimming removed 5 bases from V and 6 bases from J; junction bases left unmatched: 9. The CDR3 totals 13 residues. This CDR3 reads CSVRTGKTLEQYF. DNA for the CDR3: TGCAGCGTTCGGACAGGGAAGACCCTCGAGCAGTACTTC.